These T cell receptor beta chains were read from a single sample in a study of T cell responses to AZD1222 COVID-19 vaccine. The table came from immunoSEQ multiplex PCR; TCRdb's copy has only in-frame clones and leaves some out. This table holds some 55,000 clones, roughly 90% found once. Sequencing used peripheral blood, obtained on day 0 of AZD1222 vaccination. The receptors come from an adult in good health. Each CDR3 is given with its conserved first and last residue. D genes are given only for firm matches. Only part of the rows carry a size: once, few, many, or a class if the clone is expanded.

TRBD2 TRBJ2-3 14 . TRBV7-9 TGTGCCAGCAGCTTAGCTAGCGGGAGGGATACGCAGTATTTT CASSLASGRDTQYF
TRBD1 TRBJ1-1 14 . TRBV19 TGTGCCAGTAGCCCCGGACAGGGATCCACTGAAGCTTTCTTT CASSPGQGSTEAFF
. TRBJ2-1 13 . TRBV11-2 TGTGCCAGCAGCTTAGGGCAGAACAATGAGCAGTTCTTC CASSLGQNNEQFF
. TRBJ1-5 16 once TRBV28 TGTGCCAGCAGCTTAATAGGGGTTGGTAGCAATCAGCCCCAGCATTTT CASSLIGVGSNQPQHF
. TRBJ2-7 11 few TRBV20-1 TGCAGTGCTAGCGACAGTTACGAGCAGTACTTC CSASDSYEQYF
. TRBJ2-7 12 . TRBV2 TGTGCCAGCAGCCTGACGGACGGTCAGAGGGGCTTC CASSLTDGQRGF
. TRBJ1-1 17 . TRBV30 TGTGCCTGGAAAGGCTCCCAGGGTGTTTTGGGGGGCACTGAAGCTTTCTTT CAWKGSQGVLGGTEAFF
. TRBJ2-1 15 . TRBV10-2 TGCGCCAGCAGCACTACCGGGACCCTGGCGCATGAGCAGTTCTTC CASSTTGTLAHEQFF
. TRBJ2-5 15 . TRBV28 TGTGCCAGCGCTACCCAGGAGGGTTGGGGGGAGACCCAGTACTTC CASATQEGWGETQYF
. TRBJ2-7 12 . TRBV30 TGTGCCTGGAGCCCTACAGGAGACGAGCAGTACTTC CAWSPTGDEQYF
. TRBJ1-2 13 . TRBV30 TGTGCCTGGAGTCCCGGGTGGGCAGATGGCTACACCTTC CAWSPGWADGYTF
. TRBJ2-2 15 . TRBV19 TGTGCCAGTAGTATAGGATCTATTCTTCCCGGGGAGCTGTTTTTT CASSIGSILPGELFF
. TRBJ2-7 13 . TRBV11-3 TGTGCCAGCAGCCTATCCGAGGGTTACGAGCAGTACTTC CASSLSEGYEQYF
TRBD1 TRBJ1-2 14 . TRBV13 TGTGCCAGCAGCAATAACAGGGGGAACTATGGCTACACCTTC CASSNNRGNYGYTF
. TRBJ2-3 14 . TRBV3-1/TRBV3-2 TGTGCCAGCAGCCAAGAACTGGGCACAGATACGCAGTATTTT CASSQELGTDTQYF
. TRBJ2-1 23 . TRBV19 . CASSIFGPGGGTSGSLSYNEQFF
. TRBJ2-7 14 . TRBV10-3 TGTGCCATCAGTGAGTGGAGACAAACCAACGAGCAGTACTTC CAISEWRQTNEQYF
TRBD1 TRBJ1-3 14 few TRBV7-2 TGTGCCAGCAGCTCTACGGACAGGGATAACACCATATATTTT CASSSTDRDNTIYF
. TRBJ1-1 11 . TRBV19 TGTGCCAGTCAGGGTTACACTGAAGCTTTCTTT CASQGYTEAFF
. TRBJ1-2 13 . TRBV6-6 TGTGCCAGCAGAGTAATGGGGCAAGGTGGCTACACCTTC CASRVMGQGGYTF
. TRBJ1-1 14 . TRBV28 TGTGCCAGCAGTACCGCAGGGGAGAACACTGAAGCTTTCTTT CASSTAGENTEAFF
TRBD1 TRBJ1-4 16 . TRBV7-6 TGTGCCAGCAGTAACAGGGGTCAGGGTGTACGTGAAAAACTGTTTTTT CASSNRGQGVREKLFF
. TRBJ1-5 16 . TRBV10-3 TGTGCCATCAGTGATGGGGGCGGGGAGGTCAATCAGCCCCAGCATTTT CAISDGGGEVNQPQHF
TRBD1 TRBJ1-1 14 . TRBV2 TGTGCCAGCAGTTTATCCGGGACAGTACCTGAAGCTTTCTTT CASSLSGTVPEAFF
TRBD2 TRBJ2-7 18 . TRBV29-1 TGCAGCGTTGCTGGACCGGGACTAGCGGGAACTAGCTCCTACGAGCAGTACTTC CSVAGPGLAGTSSYEQYF
. TRBJ2-3 13 . TRBV6-5 TGTGCCAGCAGCAACAGGGTAACCGATACGCAGTATTTT CASSNRVTDTQYF
. TRBJ1-1 14 . TRBV5-6 TGTGCCAGCAGCGGGGGACAATGGAACACTGAAGCTTTCTTT CASSGGQWNTEAFF
. TRBJ1-4 14 . TRBV19 TGTGCCAGTAGTAAAGGGGGGACTAATGAAAAACTGTTTTTT CASSKGGTNEKLFF
TRBD2 TRBJ2-1 18 . TRBV19 TGTGCCAGTAGTATAGGGGCTAGCGGGATGGGGTCCTACAATGAGCAGTTCTTC CASSIGASGMGSYNEQFF
. TRBJ2-2 14 . TRBV14 TGTGCCAGCAGCCAAGGGCTGTACACCGGGGAGCTGTTTTTT CASSQGLYTGELFF
TRBD2 TRBJ2-1 17 . TRBV5-4 TGTGCCAGCAGCTTGGAGCCTGGGACTAGCGGGAGTAATGAGCAGTTCTTC CASSLEPGTSGSNEQFF
. TRBJ1-1 14 . TRBV5-1 TGCGCCAGCAGCTTGGAAGGGGGGGACACTGAAGCTTTCTTT CASSLEGGDTEAFF
. TRBJ1-5 17 . TRBV19 TGTGCCAGTAGTATATTAGGGACCCTAACTACTTACCAGCCCCAGCATTTT CASSILGTLTTYQPQHF
. TRBJ2-7 14 . TRBV11-2 TGTGCCAGCAGAAATGGAGTGGGGAGAAGCGAGCAGTACTTC CASRNGVGRSEQYF
TRBD1 TRBJ1-5 14 . TRBV27 TGTGCCAGCAGTTTAGGACAGGGTAATCAGCCCCAGCATTTT CASSLGQGNQPQHF
TRBD1 TRBJ2-4 15 . TRBV28 TGTGCCAGCACCCCGGGACAGGGGGCCAAAAACATTCAGTACTTC CASTPGQGAKNIQYF
TRBD2 TRBJ2-1 20 . TRBV3-1/TRBV3-2 TGTGCCAGCAGCCAAGATTATCCCCTCAGGGATAGCGGGACTTACAATGAGCAGTTCTTC CASSQDYPLRDSGTYNEQFF
. TRBJ1-2 14 . TRBV18 TGTGCCAGCTCACCCGGGACTGAATCCTATGGCTACACCTTC CASSPGTESYGYTF
. TRBJ2-3 13 . TRBV15 TGTGCCACCAGCAGAGATCGGGGCGATACGCAGTATTTT CATSRDRGDTQYF
. TRBJ2-1 15 . TRBV5-1 TGCGCCAGCAGCTTGGGACAGCTCTCCTACAATGAGCAGTTCTTC CASSLGQLSYNEQFF
. TRBJ2-7 13 . TRBV28 TGTGCCAGCAGTCAGATTGACCATTACGAGCAGTACTTC CASSQIDHYEQYF
. TRBJ2-1 16 . TRBV27 TGTGCCAGCAGTTCCCAATGGACCCAAAGTGGGGTCGAGCAGTTCTTC CASSSQWTQSGVEQFF
TRBD2 TRBJ2-2 16 few TRBV10-3 TGTGCCATCAGTACCGGGACTAGCGGGAACACCGGGGAGCTGTTTTTT CAISTGTSGNTGELFF
TRBD2 TRBJ2-1 18 . TRBV28 TGTGCCAGCAGCCCCGTCCGGAGGACTAGCGGCCGGTGGAATGAGCAGTTCTTC CASSPVRRTSGRWNEQFF
. TRBJ1-2 13 . TRBV12-5 TGTGCTAGTGGTTTGTCAGGACTCTATGGCTACACCTTC CASGLSGLYGYTF
TRBD1 TRBJ1-5 15 . TRBV27 TGTGCCAGCAGTTCTGGACAGGGTCTACGGCAGCCCCAGCATTTT CASSSGQGLRQPQHF
. TRBJ2-7 15 few TRBV7-2 TGTGCCAGCAGCTTTAGCCAGGGGAGTTCCTACGAGCAGTACTTC CASSFSQGSSYEQYF
TRBD2 TRBJ2-2 15 . TRBV19 TGTGCCAGTAGGCTGGCGGGAGCGAACACCGGGGAGCTGTTTTTT CASRLAGANTGELFF
. TRBJ2-1 13 . TRBV7-9 TGTGCCAGCAGCTTAGCTGGCCCCTCGGAGCAGTTCTTC CASSLAGPSEQFF
. TRBJ1-2 14 . TRBV19 TGTGCCAGTACCCTAGCGGATCCCTTTGTCGGCTACACCTTC CASTLADPFVGYTF
. TRBJ1-6 14 once TRBV5-1 TGCGCCAGCAGCAGATTGTCAGAGAATTCACCCCTCCACTTT CASSRLSENSPLHF